The rows below give T cell receptor beta chains drawn from one sample of a study of radiation and T cells in renal cell carcinoma. Here immunoSEQ multiplex PCR was the method, and the copy in TCRdb shows in-frame clones only, minus some. The table shows around 64,000 clones, with approximately 80% occurring only once. The sequencing used blood, collected from a patient whose treatment included radiotherapy and nephrectomy. These receptors were taken from a man aged 55 to 69 with renal cell carcinoma. Both conserved end residues are part of each CDR3. D genes are given only for firm matches. Only some rows state a clone size, as once, few, many or a class for expanded clones.

d_gene,v_gene,j_gene,abundance,CDR3nt,CDR3aa
NA,TRBV2,TRBJ2-3,NA,TGTGCCAGCAGCGTACCAGCGTCAGATACGCAGTATTTT,CASSVPASDTQYF
TRBD1,TRBV19,TRBJ1-4,NA,TGTGCCAGTACTAATCCAGGGGGAGGTAATGAAAAACTGTTTTTT,CASTNPGGGNEKLFF
TRBD1,TRBV7-2,TRBJ1-5,NA,TGTGCCAGCAGCCAAAAAACAGGGGCAAATCAGCCCCAGCATTTT,CASSQKTGANQPQHF
NA,TRBV27,TRBJ2-7,NA,TGTGCCAGCAGCTCCGGGAGATTTAACTACGGGCAGTACTTC,CASSSGRFNYGQYF
NA,TRBV7-2,TRBJ1-2,NA,TGTGCCAGCAGCTTAGATTCGCTAGGGTCCAACTATGGCTACACCTTC,CASSLDSLGSNYGYTF
NA,TRBV5-1,TRBJ2-1,few,TGCGCCAGCAGCGTTAGCGGCATCTCCTACAATGAGCAGTTCTTC,CASSVSGISYNEQFF
NA,TRBV6-1,TRBJ1-6,NA,TGTGCCAGCAACCGGGCAGGGGATAATTCACCCCTCCACTTT,CASNRAGDNSPLHF
TRBD1,TRBV10-3,TRBJ1-2,NA,TGTGCCATCACCAAGGACAGGGACTATGGCTACACCTTC,CAITKDRDYGYTF
TRBD2,TRBV11-2,TRBJ2-1,NA,TGTGCCAGCAGCCTTCCTCAGGGGAGCGGGGGCTACAATGAGCAGTTCTTC,CASSLPQGSGGYNEQFF
TRBD2,TRBV5-1,TRBJ2-3,once,TGCGCCAGCAGTTCGGGACTAGCGGCAGATACGCAGTATTTT,CASSSGLAADTQYF
NA,TRBV2,TRBJ2-3,NA,TGTGCCAGCAGCCCCGGGACACCACCGTTAACAGATACGCAGTATTTT,CASSPGTPPLTDTQYF
NA,TRBV28,TRBJ1-6,few,TGTGCCAGCAGTTTACCCCTCGACAGTTCACCCCTCCACTTT,CASSLPLDSSPLHF
NA,TRBV6-1,TRBJ1-2,NA,TGTGCCAGCAGTTACGGGGGTGGCTACACCTTC,CASSYGGGYTF
NA,TRBV18,TRBJ1-1,few,TGTGCCAGCTCACCATCCGGGGGGACTGAAGCTTTCTTT,CASSPSGGTEAFF
NA,TRBV20-1,TRBJ2-7,NA,TGCAGCGGAGCTGGGGGCGGCGAGCAGTACTTC,CSGAGGGEQYF
NA,TRBV7-3,TRBJ2-1,once,TGTGCCAGCAGCCCTTGGGTGGGTTCCTACAATGAGCAGTTCTTC,CASSPWVGSYNEQFF
NA,TRBV2,TRBJ2-1,few,TGTGCCAGCAGTGAAGCGCAAGGGGCATCCGAGCAGTTCTTC,CASSEAQGASEQFF
NA,TRBV6-1,TRBJ2-1,NA,TGTGCCAGCAGCCAAGGGCCGAAGGCCTTCAATGAGCAGTTCTTC,CASSQGPKAFNEQFF
NA,TRBV27,TRBJ1-6,NA,TGTGCCAGCAAGAATAGGAATTCACCCCTCCACTTT,CASKNRNSPLHF
NA,TRBV29-1,TRBJ1-1,NA,TGCAGCGTTGAACCAGACGGGAACACTGAAGCTTTCTTT,CSVEPDGNTEAFF